This T cell receptor beta chain came from a study of blood T cell repertoires in COVID-19. CDR3 length: 17 amino acids. The germline CDR1 and CDR2 sequences are SGHVS and FNYEAQ. Losses at the gene ends were 5 bases for V and 2 bases for J; bases not matched to a gene: 8. Clones were sequenced by immunoSEQ multiplex PCR, and TCRdb holds only the in-frame ones, with some missing. The sample records about 120,000 clones, more than 85% being singletons. The sequence was obtained from a human donor with acute or convalescent COVID-19. The donor label of this sample is uncertain. J is TRBJ1-6 and V is TRBV7-6; TRBD1 aligns across 8 bases. Sequenced material: peripheral blood. The CDR3 DNA follows: TGTGCCAGCAGCCCAGACAGGGGCGTCGCCTATAATTCACCCCTCCACTTT. It is translated as CASSPDRGVAYNSPLHF. Full variable domain (rest looked up from reference TRBV7-6 and TRBJ1-6): GAGVSQSPRYKVTKRGQDVALRCDPISGHVSLYWYRQALGQGPEFLTYFNYEAQQDKSGLPNDRFSAERPEGSISTLTIQRTEQRDSAMYRCASSPDRGVAYNSPLHFGNGTRLTVT.